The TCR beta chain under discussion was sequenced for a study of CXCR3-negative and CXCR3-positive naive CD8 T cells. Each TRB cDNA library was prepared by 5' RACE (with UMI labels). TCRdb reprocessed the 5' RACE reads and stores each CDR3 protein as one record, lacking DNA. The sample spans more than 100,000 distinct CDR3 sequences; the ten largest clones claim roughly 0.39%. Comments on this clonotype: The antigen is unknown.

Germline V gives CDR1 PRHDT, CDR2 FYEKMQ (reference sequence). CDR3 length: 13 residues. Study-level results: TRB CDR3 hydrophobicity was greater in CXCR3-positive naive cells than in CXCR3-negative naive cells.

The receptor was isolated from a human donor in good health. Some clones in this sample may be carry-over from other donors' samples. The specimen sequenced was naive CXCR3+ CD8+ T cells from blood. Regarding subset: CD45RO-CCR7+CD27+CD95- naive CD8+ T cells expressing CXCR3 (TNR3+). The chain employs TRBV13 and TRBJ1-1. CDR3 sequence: CASTAGVPTEAFF.